One and the same sample provided the 30 T cell receptor beta chains below, sequenced in a study of blood T cell repertoires in COVID-19. Sequencing was performed with immunoSEQ multiplex PCR; in TCRdb, only in-frame clones are kept and a portion is missing. This table holds about 40,000 clones, approximately 83% found once. Material: peripheral blood. The receptors come from a human donor with acute or convalescent COVID-19. The donor label of this sample is uncertain.

The gene calls are TRBV19 and TRBJ1-6, with TRBD1 identical over 10 bases. Trimming at V came to 3 bases and at J to 7 bases, leaving 3 bases not matched to a gene. The CDR3 covers 15 residues. From germline, CDR1 is LNHDA and CDR2 SQIVND (reference sequence). The CDR3: CASSIQDRGNSPLHF. CDR3 coding DNA: TGTGCCAGTAGTATTCAGGACAGGGGGAATTCACCCCTCCACTTT.

V and J are TRBV27 and TRBJ2-7; 9 bases agree with TRBD2. Germline CDR1 and CDR2: MNHEY and SMNVEV (reference sequence). Trimming took 5 bases from V and 2 from J; bases not matched to a gene: 10. This CDR3 has 16 residues. The CDR3 loop reads CASSPAPSGTPYEQYF. The DNA for the CDR3 is TGTGCCAGCAGTCCGGCCCCTAGCGGGACCCCCTACGAGCAGTACTTC.

V is TRBV3-1 (or the pseudogene TRBV3-2) and J is TRBJ1-2, with D maybe TRBD1 (5 bases). Per the germline V gene, CDR1 is LGHDT and CDR2 is YNNKEL (reference sequence). V lost 6 bases and J lost 7, with 18 bases in between. CDR3 length: 14 amino acids. The CDR3 region is CASSQGMQGRGYTF. The DNA for the CDR3 is TGTGCCAGCAGTCAGGGAATGCAAGGACGTGGCTACACCTTC.

The CDR3 sequence: CASSSTGGATNEKLFF. The CDR3 DNA sequence: TGTGCCAGCAGTTCTACAGGGGGTGCAACTAATGAAAAACTGTTTTTT. This chain connects TRBV28 to TRBJ1-4; 8 bases fit TRBD1. V was pared by 4 bases and J by 0 bases, with 4 bases of the junction left unmatched. CDR3 length equals 16 residues. Per germline, CDR1 MDHEN and CDR2 SYDVKM.

The chain joins TRBV15 to TRBJ2-7; D remains unclear. In germline, CDR1 is LNHNV, CDR2 YYDKDF (reference sequence). V was trimmed by 2 bases and J by 3 bases, leaving 8 bases between them. This CDR3 has 13 amino acids. The CDR3 nucleotides read TGTGCCACCAGCAGACACACCGACTACGAGCAGTACTTC. It codes for CATSRHTDYEQYF.

The rearrangement uses TRBV5-4 and TRBJ2-1; a weak D match, TRBD1 (6 bases). The V gene's germline CDR1 is SGHNT and CDR2 YYREEE (reference sequence). The CDR3 sequence is 15 residues long. The V gene lost 2 bases and the J gene lost 6 bases, with 15 bases spanning the gap. The CDR3 DNA reads TGTGCCAGCAGCTTACCTGTTGGGGGCCTCAATGAGCAGTTCTTC. Translated, it gives CASSLPVGGLNEQFF.

Within the sample, this clone is medium-sized. The CDR3 spells CATSDPSGLDADTQYF. The CDR3 DNA is TGTGCCACCAGCGATCCGTCGGGACTAGATGCAGATACGCAGTATTTT. V usage is TRBV15 and J usage is TRBJ2-3, with TRBD2 matching over 8 bases. V lost 5 bases to trimming and J lost 4 bases; unmatched junction nucleotides: 11. The CDR3 length is 16 residues. CDR1 is LNHNV and CDR2 is YYDKDF in the germline V gene (reference sequence).

The chain links TRBV28 to TRBJ1-2, with a weak D call TRBD1 (5 bases). The V end lost 5 bases, the J end lost 6 bases, and 19 bases lay between the germline ends. Germline values: CDR1 MDHEN, CDR2 SYDVKM. This CDR3 spans 15 amino acids. As DNA, the CDR3 is TGTGCCAGCAGTACCCCCTCGGGGGGTGTAGATGGCTACACCTTC. It yields the protein CASSTPSGGVDGYTF.

The count of this clone is one. The V call is TRBV7-7, the J call TRBJ2-1; 9 bases agree with TRBD1. The CDR3 covers 15 residues. The germline V gene encodes CDR1 SSHAT and CDR2 FNYEAQ (reference sequence). J gave up 4 bases and V 5 bases, and 6 bases lay outside the gene matches. Written as DNA, the CDR3 is TGTGCCAGCAGCAAAGACAGGGGGAAGTACAATGAGCAGTTCTTC. It specifies CASSKDRGKYNEQFF.

The table lists this clone with a count of one. This chain connects TRBV25-1 to TRBJ1-4; 8 nucleotides agree with TRBD1. The ends lost 4 bases at V and 6 bases at J; junction bases unmatched: 4. The CDR3 contains 14 residues. Germline CDR1 reads MGHDK; CDR2 reads SYGVNS. CDR3 coding DNA: TGTGCCAGCAGTGGACAGGGGATAGATGAAAAACTGTTTTTT. Its protein product is CASSGQGIDEKLFF. Variable domain in full (rest from reference TRBV25-1 and TRBJ1-4): EADIYQTPRYLVIGTGKKITLECSQTMGHDKMYWYQQDPGMELHLIHYSYGVNSTEKGDLSSESTVSRIRTEHFPLTLESARPSHTSQYLCASSGQGIDEKLFFGSGTQLSVL.

In this sample, this clone turned up a few times. V gene TRBV30 combines with J gene TRBJ1-1; the match to TRBD1 covers 7 bases. Germline assignment: CDR1 GTSNPN and CDR2 SVGIG (reference sequence). CDR3 length: 14 amino acids. J gave up 11 bases and V 3 bases, and 15 bases lay outside the gene matches. The CDR3 sequence is CAWRGADRAARAFF. The CDR3 region has the DNA TGTGCCTGGAGAGGGGCCGACAGGGCCGCAAGGGCTTTCTTT.

This chain joins TRBV5-1 and TRBJ1-1; 8 nucleotides agree with TRBD1. V lost 1 base, J lost 5 bases, and 1 base stayed unmatched. This CDR3 has 13 residues. Per the germline V gene, CDR1 is SGHRS and CDR2 is YFSETQ. The chain's CDR3 is CASSLQGATEAFF. The CDR3 nucleotides are TGCGCCAGCAGCTTGCAGGGGGCAACTGAAGCTTTCTTT.

The gene calls are TRBV12-3 or TRBV12-4 and TRBJ1-2, with TRBD1 as a possible D gene (5 bases). V lost 6 bases, J lost 10 bases, and 18 bases lay in between. The CDR3 extends over 13 amino acids. DNA for the CDR3: TGTGCCAGCAGCCCCCACGGGGGGGGTATCTACACCTTC. This codes for CASSPHGGGIYTF.

The V call is TRBV27, the J call TRBJ1-2; a possible D gene is TRBD1 (6 bases). There are 14 residues in the CDR3. Trimming took off 5 bases at V and 9 bases at J, with 19 bases between the two ends. Germline V gives CDR1 MNHEY, CDR2 SMNVEV (reference sequence). In DNA, the CDR3 is TGTGCCAGCAGTCCCCTAACGACAGGCGGTAGCTACACCTTC. The encoded protein is CASSPLTTGGSYTF.

The chain has TRBV19 and TRBJ1-5; no clear D gene. Germline V gene data show CDR1 as LNHDA and CDR2 as SQIVND (reference sequence). The V and J ends lost 0 bases and 6 bases respectively, with 9 bases between them. This CDR3 comprises 14 residues. The CDR3 nucleotides are TGTGCCAGTAGTATAGATAGCCTGGGTCAGCCCCAGCATTTT. Its translation: CASSIDSLGQPQHF.

The chain couples TRBV9 to TRBJ1-2; D remains unclear. There are 13 residues in the CDR3. Trimming stripped 2 bases from V and 8 bases from J, with 13 bases between. Germline CDR1 and CDR2: SGDLS and YYNGEE. The chain's CDR3 is CASSVTSLEGYTF. The CDR3 coding sequence is TGTGCCAGCAGCGTTACCTCATTGGAGGGCTACACCTTC.

V and J are TRBV5-4 and TRBJ1-1, with 7 nucleotides matching TRBD1. The CDR3 has 12 residues. CDR1 and CDR2 from the germline V gene are SGHNT and YYREEE (reference sequence). Trimming took 4 bases from V and 8 from J; bases not matched to a gene: 5. CDR3 nucleotides: TGTGCCAGCAGCGAGGACAGGAGGGAAGCTTTCTTT. As protein: CASSEDRREAFF.

This clone was found once. The V and J genes are TRBV7-2 and TRBJ1-2; D is perhaps TRBD1 (5 bases). With 6 bases removed from V and 5 bases from J, the gap between germline ends came to 22 bases. This CDR3 is 16 amino acids long. In germline, CDR1 is SGHTA, CDR2 FQGNSA. This CDR3 is CASSGGGAGDTYGYTF. Written as DNA, the CDR3 is TGTGCCAGCAGTGGAGGTGGGGCGGGGGATACTTATGGCTACACCTTC.

V is TRBV9 and J is TRBJ2-3; perhaps TRBD1 as D (6 bases). Trimming took off 4 bases at V and 1 base at J, with 10 bases between the two ends. CDR3 length: 14 amino acids. Germline values: CDR1 SGDLS, CDR2 YYNGEE. The CDR3: CASSSRTGTDTQYF. CDR3 bases: TGTGCCAGCAGCTCCCGGACAGGCACAGATACGCAGTATTTT.

The gene calls are TRBV11-2 and TRBJ2-1; tentative D call: TRBD1 (6 bases). V lost 1 base, J lost 5 bases, and 12 bases lay in between. In germline, CDR1 is SGHAT, CDR2 FQNNGV. The CDR3 totals 15 residues. The CDR3 sequence is CASSLVLGQHNEQFF. The CDR3 region has the DNA TGTGCCAGCAGCTTAGTCCTGGGACAACACAATGAGCAGTTCTTC.

The V gene is TRBV29-1, the J gene TRBJ2-3; TRBD2 might be the D (6 bases). Germline V CDR1 and CDR2: SQVTM, ANQGSEA. Trimming took off 6 bases at V and 14 bases at J, with 30 bases between the two ends. This CDR3 spans 15 amino acids. CDR3 residues: CSVWSVVGGTSPRYF. The DNA of the CDR3 is TGCAGCGTATGGTCCGTGGTTGGTGGAACTAGCCCGCGGTATTTT.

The chain has TRBV10-2 and TRBJ1-1; possible D gene TRBD1, 6 bases. The CDR3 contains 12 residues. Trimming cost V 8 bases and J 7 bases, with 14 bases left between them. Germline assignment: CDR1 WSHSY and CDR2 SAAADI. CDR3 loop: CASHVSTGEAFF. In nucleotides, the CDR3 is TGCGCCAGCCACGTATCGACAGGTGAAGCTTTCTTT.

This chain links TRBV27 with TRBJ2-7; TRBD1 matches at 10 bases. The J segment lost 5 bases and the V segment lost 1 base, leaving 11 bases of the junction unmatched. Looked up from germline, CDR1 is MNHEY and CDR2 is SMNVEV (reference sequence). CDR3 length equals 17 residues. CDR3 amino acids: CASSLYPPGQGMHEQYF. DNA for the CDR3: TGTGCCAGCAGTTTATATCCACCGGGACAGGGGATGCACGAGCAGTACTTC.

The gene calls are TRBV29-1 and TRBJ2-1; no definite D call. Germline V gene lookup returns CDR1 SQVTM and CDR2 ANQGSEA. CDR3 length: 11 amino acids. V was pared by 4 bases and J by 5 bases, with 6 bases between. As DNA, the CDR3 is TGCAGCGTTGTCGGAGACAATGAGCAGTTCTTC. Translated: CSVVGDNEQFF.

The chain employs TRBV7-9 and TRBJ1-1; a possible D gene is TRBD1 (5 bases). The CDR3 contains 14 residues. Germline V gene data show CDR1 as SEHNR and CDR2 as FQNEAQ (reference sequence). V shed 5 bases and J shed 5 bases, with 15 bases lying between them. CDR3: CASSQMGGGTEAFF. The CDR3 nucleotides are TGTGCCAGCAGCCAAATGGGGGGAGGTACTGAAGCTTTCTTT.

The chain is built from TRBV7-2 and TRBJ2-7, with TRBD1 identical over 8 bases. The germline CDR1 and CDR2 sequences are SGHTA and FQGNSA. V shed 5 bases and J 2 bases; nucleotides not matched to a gene: 5. The CDR3 extends over 14 amino acids. The CDR3 DNA reads as TGTGCCAGCAGCGAGGCGACAGGGGCCTACGAGCAGTACTTC. Translated, it gives CASSEATGAYEQYF.

This clone occurred a few times. The chain employs TRBV10-3 and TRBJ1-2; TRBD1 matches 7 bases. Germline loops: CDR1 ENHRY, CDR2 SYGVKD. This CDR3 is 14 amino acids long. V gave up 7 bases and J gave up 2 bases; unmatched junction bases: 7. CDR3: CAIKTGTVNYGYTF. CDR3 nucleotide sequence: TGTGCCATCAAAACCGGGACAGTGAACTATGGCTACACCTTC.

Only one count was recorded for this clone. The rearrangement joins TRBV5-6 to TRBJ2-1; D might be TRBD1 (5 bases). The CDR3 is 14 amino acids. Per the germline V gene, CDR1 is SGHDT and CDR2 is YYEEEE. V was shortened by 2 bases and J by 5 bases, with 11 bases between the two germline ends. The CDR3 DNA reads TGTGCCAGCAGCTTTGACAGAAAAGACAATGAGCAGTTCTTC. This codes for CASSFDRKDNEQFF.

The chain has TRBV7-2 and TRBJ1-5, with D maybe TRBD1 (5 bases). The CDR3 is made up of 14 amino acids. Germline assignment: CDR1 SGHTA and CDR2 FQGNSA. Trimming took off 3 bases at V and 2 bases at J, with 8 bases between the two ends. The CDR3 DNA reads as TGTGCCAGCAGCTTGGGGCAGCGCAATCAGCCCCAGCATTTT. Its protein is CASSLGQRNQPQHF.

The chain couples TRBV19 to TRBJ2-3, with 9 bases identical to TRBD2. The CDR3 totals 17 residues. Trimming took 3 bases from V and 3 from J; bases not matched to a gene: 10. Germline V CDR1 and CDR2: LNHDA, SQIVND (reference sequence). CDR3 sequence reads: CASSIPASGRPTDTQYF. The DNA of the CDR3 is TGTGCCAGTAGTATCCCCGCCAGCGGGAGGCCAACAGATACGCAGTATTTT.